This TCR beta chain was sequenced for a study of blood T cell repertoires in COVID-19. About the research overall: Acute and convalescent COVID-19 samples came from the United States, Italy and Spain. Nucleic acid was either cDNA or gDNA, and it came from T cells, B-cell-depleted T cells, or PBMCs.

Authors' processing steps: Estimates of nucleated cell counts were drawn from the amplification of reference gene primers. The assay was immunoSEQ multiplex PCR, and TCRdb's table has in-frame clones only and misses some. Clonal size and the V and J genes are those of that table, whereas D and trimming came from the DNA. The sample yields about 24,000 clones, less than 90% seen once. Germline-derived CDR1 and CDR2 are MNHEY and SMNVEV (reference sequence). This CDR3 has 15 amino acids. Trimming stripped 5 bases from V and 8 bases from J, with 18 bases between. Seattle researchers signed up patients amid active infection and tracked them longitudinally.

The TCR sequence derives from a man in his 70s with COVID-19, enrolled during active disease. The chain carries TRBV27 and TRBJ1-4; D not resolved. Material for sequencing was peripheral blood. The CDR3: CASSLGFRTREKLFF. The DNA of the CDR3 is TGTGCCAGCAGTCTAGGTTTCCGAACGAGGGAAAAACTGTTTTTT.